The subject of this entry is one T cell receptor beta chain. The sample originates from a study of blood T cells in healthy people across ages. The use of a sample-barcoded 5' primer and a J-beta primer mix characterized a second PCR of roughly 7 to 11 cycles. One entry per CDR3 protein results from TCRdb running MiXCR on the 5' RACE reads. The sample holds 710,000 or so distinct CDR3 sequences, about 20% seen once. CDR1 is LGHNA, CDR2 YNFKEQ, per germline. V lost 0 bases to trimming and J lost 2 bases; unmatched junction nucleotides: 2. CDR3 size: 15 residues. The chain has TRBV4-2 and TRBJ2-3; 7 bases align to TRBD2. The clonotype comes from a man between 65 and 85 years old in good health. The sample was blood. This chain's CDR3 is CASSQEAGTTDTQYF. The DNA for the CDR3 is TGTGCCAGCAGCCAAGAAGCGGGGACCACAGATACGCAGTATTTT.